This T cell receptor beta chain was captured in a study of blood T cell repertoires in COVID-19. Whole-study context: The study drew acute and convalescent COVID-19 samples from the United States, Italy and Spain. Sample material is recorded as cDNA or gDNA derived from T cells, B-cell-depleted T cells, or PBMCs.

V was shortened by 2 bases and J by 4 bases, with 17 bases between the two germline ends. This CDR3 is built from 15 residues. The germline gives CDR1 GTSNPN, CDR2 SVGIG (reference sequence). Repertoires were generated with immunoSEQ multiplex PCR, while TCRdb's copy carries only in-frame clones and drops some. The sample holds about 150,000 clones, around 88% seen once. This sequence was found in a human donor in a cohort sampled during active COVID-19. This chain joins TRBV30 and TRBJ1-2, with a possible D match to TRBD1 (6 bases). Sequencing input: peripheral blood. The CDR3 DNA reads as TGTGCCTGGAGTTCCAACAGGGCCGCGGGCTATGGCTACACCTTC. It specifies CAWSSNRAAGYGYTF.